Here is one T cell receptor beta chain with its context. The antigen is unknown. This record belongs to a study of cytomegalovirus exposure and HLA in healthy donors. Vbeta (60) and Jbeta (13) primers were used in the PCR. Only in-frame clones appear in the TCRdb table, and some are missing; sequencing was by immunoSEQ multiplex PCR. The table records roughly 150,000 clones, roughly 74% of them present only once. Study-wide findings and caveats: Excluded were some V segments that proved indistinguishable, including TRBV6-2 and TRBV6-3. Clonal expansion, a later analysis showed, was greater in HLA-associated TCR beta chains than in equally common others. Across donors, most TCRs were seen rarely, yet some public ones were widespread. Analyzed later, association rates of TCRs varied across HLA loci, with DRB1 most and HLA-C fewest.

The CDR3 is 12 amino acids. Germline V gives CDR1 MDHEN, CDR2 SYDVKM. The sequence was collected from a young man in good health and CMV-seropositive. This chain uses TRBV28 with TRBJ2-5; no firm D call. The tail of the sequence fits TRBJ2-7 better, so the J call may be wrong. Material: PBMCs. The CDR3 here is CASSFSLGEQYF. The CDR3 DNA reads as TGTGCCAGCAGTTTTAGCCTCGGCGAGCAGTACTTC.